Following are 27 T cell receptor beta chains from one sample sequenced in a study of beta chain features in type 1 diabetes. The authors reverse transcribed all of the isolated RNA, so sequencing captured expressed TCRB transcripts. Some clones are missing from TCRdb's copy, which holds only in-frame ones; the method was immunoSEQ multiplex PCR. The data show 810,000 or so clones, with 15% to 20% seen just once and 0.023% held by the top ten. The specimen was naive CD4+ T cells from blood. The receptors were gathered from a woman aged 18-29 years in good health.

The V call is TRBV5-1, the J call TRBJ2-5; 7 bases map to TRBD2. J gave up 4 bases and V 5 bases, and 11 bases lay outside the gene matches. The CDR3 spans 15 residues. CDR1 and CDR2 (germline): SGHRS, YFSETQ. Written as DNA, the CDR3 is TGCGCCAGCAGGCCCGGACTAGTCGGATTAGAGACCCAGTACTTC. Translation: CASRPGLVGLETQYF.

This clone turned up a few times. The chain recombines TRBV7-2 with TRBJ2-1; TRBD2 aligns across 11 bases. This CDR3 is 18 amino acids long. Germline CDR1 and CDR2: SGHTA and FQGNSA. The junction had 11 bases not matched to a gene; V was cut back by 0 bases and J by 7 bases. The DNA for the CDR3 is TGTGCCAGCAGCTTAGCGCCCCCGACTAGCGGGAACCCGAATGAGCAGTTCTTC. This codes for CASSLAPPTSGNPNEQFF.

V and J are TRBV6-5 and TRBJ2-5; D call uncertain. CDR1 and CDR2 (germline): MNHEY, SVGAGI. Trimming took off 0 bases at V and 0 bases at J, with 11 bases between the two ends. This CDR3 is 16 amino acids long. CDR3 DNA: TGTGCCAGCAGTTACTCGGGATACGGAAACCAAGAGACCCAGTACTTC. Translated, it gives CASSYSGYGNQETQYF.

This clone was found a few times. The chain employs TRBV27 and TRBJ2-3; D gene unclear. With 2 bases removed from V and 1 base from J, the gap between germline ends came to 10 bases. This CDR3 has 15 amino acids. Germline V CDR1 and CDR2: MNHEY, SMNVEV (reference sequence). The CDR3 is CASSLARSGTDTQYF. CDR3 nucleotide sequence: TGTGCCAGCAGTTTAGCCCGGAGTGGCACAGATACGCAGTATTTT.

The chain recombines TRBV14 with TRBJ1-1; no clear D. Germline assignment: CDR1 SGHDN and CDR2 FVKESK. The CDR3 covers 14 residues. V was shortened by 4 bases and J by 3 bases, with 12 bases between the two germline ends. CDR3 nucleotide sequence: TGTGCCAGCAGCCCCAACCAAATTTACACTGAAGCTTTCTTT. It codes for CASSPNQIYTEAFF. Complete variable domain (other parts from reference TRBV14 and TRBJ1-1): EAGVTQFPSHSVIEKGQTVTLRCDPISGHDNLYWYRRVMGKEIKFLLHFVKESKQDESGMPNNRFLAERTGGTYSTLKVQPAELEDSGVYFCASSPNQIYTEAFFGQGTRLTVV.

For the CDR3, the DNA is TGTGCCAGCAGCCCAACAAGGGTAGGCGCCTATGGCTACACCTTC. Protein product: CASSPTRVGAYGYTF. This rearrangement joins TRBV7-8 to TRBJ1-2, with D hard to call. The CDR3 is 15 amino acids. Per the germline V gene, CDR1 is SGHVS and CDR2 is FQNEAQ. V dropped 5 bases and J dropped 4 bases, with 17 bases sitting between them.

This rearrangement joins TRBV11-2 to TRBJ1-2; weak D call: TRBD1 (6 bases). CDR1 is SGHAT and CDR2 is FQNNGV in the germline V gene. There are 15 residues in the CDR3. V lost 2 bases to trimming and J lost 5 bases, with 15 bases between them. The CDR3 DNA reads TGTGCCAGCAGCTTATGGAAGACAGGAAATTATGGCTACACCTTC. Translated, it gives CASSLWKTGNYGYTF.

This clone has only a few counts. The chain recombines TRBV4-3 with TRBJ1-6, with 7 positions matching TRBD1. Looked up from germline, CDR1 is LGHNA and CDR2 is YSLEER. The CDR3 has 16 amino acids. After removal of 0 bases from V and 7 bases from J, the junction contained 6 bases not matched to a gene. CDR3 sequence (DNA): TGCGCCAGCAGCCAAGATTTTAACAGGGGAAATTCACCCCTCCACTTT. It is translated as CASSQDFNRGNSPLHF.

The chain joins TRBV28 to TRBJ1-2, with TRBD1 as a possible D gene (5 bases). This CDR3 comprises 17 residues. Germline assignment: CDR1 MDHEN and CDR2 SYDVKM. The germline V and J ends were trimmed by 6 bases and 4 bases, with 24 bases remaining between them. The CDR3 reads CASRPVPGKVGGYGYTF. CDR3 nucleotide sequence: TGTGCCAGCAGGCCCGTGCCAGGGAAGGTTGGCGGCTATGGCTACACCTTC.

This clone was observed a handful of times. The rearrangement uses TRBV19 and TRBJ1-5; D gene ambiguous. V was pared by 1 base and J by 7 bases, with 8 bases between. This CDR3 region has 13 residues. The germline CDR1 and CDR2 sequences are LNHDA and SQIVND (reference sequence). The CDR3 DNA reads TGTGCCAGTAGTATAGGAGGACGGCAGCCCCAGCATTTT. It translates to CASSIGGRQPQHF.

The chain links TRBV15 to TRBJ2-1; D is uncertain. The germline CDR1 and CDR2 sequences are LNHNV and YYDKDF (reference sequence). V was cut by 0 bases and J by 14 bases, with 11 bases left in between. This CDR3 has 12 residues. CDR3 nucleotide sequence: TGTGCCACCAGCAGAGATCCGCCCCGGAAGTTCTTC. Translation gives CATSRDPPRKFF.

This clone was observed a few times. The V and J genes are TRBV2 and TRBJ2-3; TRBD1 is a possible D gene (5 bases). V was clipped by 4 bases and J by 4 bases, with 12 bases between them. The CDR3 consists of 14 residues. Germline V CDR1 and CDR2: SNHLY, FYNNEI. The chain's CDR3 is CASSVESGSDTQYF. The DNA for the CDR3 is TGTGCCAGCAGTGTGGAGTCAGGGTCAGATACGCAGTATTTT.

This clone was counted between two and nine times. This chain connects TRBV5-4 to TRBJ1-1; 11 bases are shared with TRBD1. Germline-derived CDR1 and CDR2 are SGHNT and YYREEE (reference sequence). The CDR3 is 15 amino acids. The V and J ends lost 3 bases and 1 base, in that order; junction bases with no gene match: 2. This chain's CDR3 is CASSSGQGANTEAFF. The DNA of the CDR3 is TGTGCCAGCAGCTCAGGACAGGGGGCGAACACTGAAGCTTTCTTT. The full variable domain, in which reference TRBV5-4 and TRBJ1-1 provide the parts outside the CDR3, is ETGVTQSPTHLIKTRGQQVTLRCSSQSGHNTVSWYQQALGQGPQFIFQYYREEENGRGNFPPRFSGLQFPNYSSELNVNALELDDSALYLCASSSGQGANTEAFFGQGTRLTVV.

This chain joins TRBV5-4 and TRBJ2-1; no reliable D call. The germline CDR1 and CDR2 sequences are SGHNT and YYREEE (reference sequence). The V end lost 4 bases, the J end lost 6 bases, and 17 bases lay between the germline ends. The CDR3 sequence is 15 residues long. The CDR3, as DNA: TGTGCCAGCAGCGGCGGTCCAGACCCGGGCAATGAGCAGTTCTTC. Residues: CASSGGPDPGNEQFF.

There are a few counts of this clone. The chain combines TRBV28 with TRBJ2-2, with D perhaps given as TRBD1 or TRBD2 (6 bases each). The ends were cut back, 8 bases at V and 0 bases at J, with 10 bases in the middle. This CDR3 comprises 14 residues. In germline, CDR1 is MDHEN, CDR2 SYDVKM. The CDR3 DNA reads as TGTGCCAGCCGGGGGCTAGCGAACACCGGGGAGCTGTTTTTT. Its translation: CASRGLANTGELFF.

This clone was found once. V usage is TRBV27 and J usage is TRBJ1-2; D is undetermined. The V gene's germline CDR1 is MNHEY and CDR2 SMNVEV (reference sequence). The CDR3 spans 15 residues. Trimming pared 4 bases from V and 8 bases from J, leaving 20 bases between. In DNA form, the CDR3 reads TGTGCCAGCAGTTCTGGGAGTTTGGGGAGGTTGGGCTACACCTTC. Residues: CASSSGSLGRLGYTF.

The rearrangement uses TRBV25-1 and TRBJ2-1; 10 nucleotides agree with TRBD2. The trim removed 4 bases at V and 0 bases at J, leaving 3 bases unmatched. In germline, CDR1 is MGHDK, CDR2 SYGVNS. CDR3 length equals 16 residues. The CDR3 sequence: CASSVLAGASYNEQFF. CDR3 nucleotides: TGTGCCAGCAGTGTTCTAGCGGGAGCCTCCTACAATGAGCAGTTCTTC. The variable domain in full, with the rest retrieved from reference TRBV25-1 and TRBJ2-1, is EADIYQTPRYLVIGTGKKITLECSQTMGHDKMYWYQQDPGMELHLIHYSYGVNSTEKGDLSSESTVSRIRTEHFPLTLESARPSHTSQYLCASSVLAGASYNEQFFGPGTRLTVL.

The V call is TRBV29-1, the J call TRBJ2-3; D is unresolved. The V gene lost 5 bases and the J gene lost 1 base, with 7 bases spanning the gap. CDR1 is SQVTM and CDR2 is ANQGSEA in the germline V gene. The CDR3 has 12 residues. Written as DNA, the CDR3 is TGCAGCGTTCTCGACGGCACAGATACGCAGTATTTT. It encodes CSVLDGTDTQYF.

The sample holds a few counts of this clone. This chain uses TRBV11-2 with TRBJ2-1; possibly TRBD2 for D (6 bases). The V gene's germline CDR1 is SGHAT and CDR2 FQNNGV. Trimming cost V 5 bases and J 5 bases, with 19 bases left between them. The CDR3 consists of 16 residues. The CDR3 DNA sequence: TGTGCCAGCAGCAGACGTGGGGCGGGAAAAAACAATGAGCAGTTCTTC. This encodes CASSRRGAGKNNEQFF. Variable domain in full (rest from reference TRBV11-2 and TRBJ2-1): EAGVAQSPRYKIIEKRQSVAFWCNPISGHATLYWYQQILGQGPKLLIQFQNNGVVDDSQLPKDRFSAERLKGVDSTLKIQPAKLEDSAVYLCASSRRGAGKNNEQFFGPGTRLTVL.

The genes are TRBV10-3 and TRBJ1-2; the match to TRBD1 covers 8 bases. The V segment lost 3 bases and the J segment 2 bases; nucleotides outside the gene matches: 5. The CDR3 extends over 15 amino acids. Germline V lookup: CDR1 ENHRY, CDR2 SYGVKD. CDR3 sequence reads: CAISDGQGANYGYTF. The CDR3 bases are TGTGCCATCAGTGATGGGCAGGGGGCGAACTATGGCTACACCTTC.

A word on this clone: Other DNA sequences in the same sample also yield this CDR3. The rearrangement uses TRBV5-4 and TRBJ2-1; D gene ambiguous. The germline V gene encodes CDR1 SGHNT and CDR2 YYREEE (reference sequence). The CDR3 covers 13 residues. Trimming removed 0 bases at V and 3 bases at J, with 4 bases between. CDR3 region: CASSLDSYNEQFF. The CDR3 nucleotides are TGTGCCAGCAGCTTGGACAGCTACAATGAGCAGTTCTTC.

This chain joins TRBV19 and TRBJ2-1; TRBD1 might be the D (6 bases). V shed 5 bases and J shed 4 bases, with 9 bases lying between them. CDR3 size: 13 residues. Germline assignment: CDR1 LNHDA and CDR2 SQIVND (reference sequence). For the CDR3, the DNA is TGTGCCAGTAGTTGGGGGCAATACAATGAGCAGTTCTTC. Its protein is CASSWGQYNEQFF.

This clone was recorded a few times. The chain combines TRBV19 with TRBJ2-1; D might be TRBD1 (6 bases). The CDR3 has 14 amino acids. Germline V gene lookup returns CDR1 LNHDA and CDR2 SQIVND (reference sequence). V lost 4 bases, J lost 1 base, and 8 bases lay in between. CDR3 DNA: TGTGCCAGTAGTACACAGGGTTCCTACAATGAGCAGTTCTTC. Translated: CASSTQGSYNEQFF. Using reference TRBV19 and TRBJ2-1 for the parts outside the CDR3, the full variable domain is DGGITQSPKYLFRKEGQNVTLSCEQNLNHDAMYWYRQDPGQGLRLIYYSQIVNDFQKGDIAEGYSVSREKKESFPLTVTSAQKNPTAFYLCASSTQGSYNEQFFGPGTRLTVL.

This clone was seen a few times. This chain joins TRBV7-8 and TRBJ2-3; 11 bases are a match to TRBD2. This CDR3 is built from 16 residues. CDR1 and CDR2 (germline): SGHVS, FQNEAQ. Trimming removed 7 bases from V and 2 bases from J; junction bases left unmatched: 8. The CDR3 DNA reads as TGTGCCAGCACCCCCGTAGCGGGAGGGAACACAGATACGCAGTATTTT. This encodes CASTPVAGGNTDTQYF.

This clone was seen a few times. This chain links TRBV5-8 with TRBJ2-4; a weak D match, TRBD1 (6 bases). The CDR3 has 14 residues. Germline assignment: CDR1 SGHTS and CDR2 YDEGEE. Trimming took off 1 base at V and 7 bases at J, with 12 bases between the two ends. The CDR3: CASSLRGIGNIQYF. CDR3 nucleotides: TGTGCCAGCAGCTTGAGGGGGATCGGGAACATTCAGTACTTC.

This clone was recorded a few times. V is TRBV18 and J is TRBJ2-5; D is perhaps TRBD1 (6 bases). Per the germline V gene, CDR1 is KGHSH and CDR2 is LQKENI. The length of the CDR3 is 14 residues. V shed 3 bases and J shed 0 bases, with 8 bases lying between them. The CDR3 loop is CASSPGQNQETQYF. The CDR3 DNA sequence: TGTGCCAGCTCACCCGGACAGAACCAAGAGACCCAGTACTTC.

V gene TRBV28 combines with J gene TRBJ2-5, with D unresolved. This CDR3 is 13 amino acids long. The V end lost 7 bases, the J end lost 0 bases, and 9 bases lay between the germline ends. The V gene's germline CDR1 is MDHEN and CDR2 SYDVKM. The CDR3, as DNA: TGTGCCAGCACCCGCCTCCACCAAGAGACCCAGTACTTC. Translated: CASTRLHQETQYF. The full variable domain, completed using reference TRBV28 and TRBJ2-5, is DVKVTQSSRYLVKRTGEKVFLECVQDMDHENMFWYRQDPGLGLRLIYFSYDVKMKEKGDIPEGYSVSREKKERFSLILESASTNQTSMYLCASTRLHQETQYFGPGTRLLVL.